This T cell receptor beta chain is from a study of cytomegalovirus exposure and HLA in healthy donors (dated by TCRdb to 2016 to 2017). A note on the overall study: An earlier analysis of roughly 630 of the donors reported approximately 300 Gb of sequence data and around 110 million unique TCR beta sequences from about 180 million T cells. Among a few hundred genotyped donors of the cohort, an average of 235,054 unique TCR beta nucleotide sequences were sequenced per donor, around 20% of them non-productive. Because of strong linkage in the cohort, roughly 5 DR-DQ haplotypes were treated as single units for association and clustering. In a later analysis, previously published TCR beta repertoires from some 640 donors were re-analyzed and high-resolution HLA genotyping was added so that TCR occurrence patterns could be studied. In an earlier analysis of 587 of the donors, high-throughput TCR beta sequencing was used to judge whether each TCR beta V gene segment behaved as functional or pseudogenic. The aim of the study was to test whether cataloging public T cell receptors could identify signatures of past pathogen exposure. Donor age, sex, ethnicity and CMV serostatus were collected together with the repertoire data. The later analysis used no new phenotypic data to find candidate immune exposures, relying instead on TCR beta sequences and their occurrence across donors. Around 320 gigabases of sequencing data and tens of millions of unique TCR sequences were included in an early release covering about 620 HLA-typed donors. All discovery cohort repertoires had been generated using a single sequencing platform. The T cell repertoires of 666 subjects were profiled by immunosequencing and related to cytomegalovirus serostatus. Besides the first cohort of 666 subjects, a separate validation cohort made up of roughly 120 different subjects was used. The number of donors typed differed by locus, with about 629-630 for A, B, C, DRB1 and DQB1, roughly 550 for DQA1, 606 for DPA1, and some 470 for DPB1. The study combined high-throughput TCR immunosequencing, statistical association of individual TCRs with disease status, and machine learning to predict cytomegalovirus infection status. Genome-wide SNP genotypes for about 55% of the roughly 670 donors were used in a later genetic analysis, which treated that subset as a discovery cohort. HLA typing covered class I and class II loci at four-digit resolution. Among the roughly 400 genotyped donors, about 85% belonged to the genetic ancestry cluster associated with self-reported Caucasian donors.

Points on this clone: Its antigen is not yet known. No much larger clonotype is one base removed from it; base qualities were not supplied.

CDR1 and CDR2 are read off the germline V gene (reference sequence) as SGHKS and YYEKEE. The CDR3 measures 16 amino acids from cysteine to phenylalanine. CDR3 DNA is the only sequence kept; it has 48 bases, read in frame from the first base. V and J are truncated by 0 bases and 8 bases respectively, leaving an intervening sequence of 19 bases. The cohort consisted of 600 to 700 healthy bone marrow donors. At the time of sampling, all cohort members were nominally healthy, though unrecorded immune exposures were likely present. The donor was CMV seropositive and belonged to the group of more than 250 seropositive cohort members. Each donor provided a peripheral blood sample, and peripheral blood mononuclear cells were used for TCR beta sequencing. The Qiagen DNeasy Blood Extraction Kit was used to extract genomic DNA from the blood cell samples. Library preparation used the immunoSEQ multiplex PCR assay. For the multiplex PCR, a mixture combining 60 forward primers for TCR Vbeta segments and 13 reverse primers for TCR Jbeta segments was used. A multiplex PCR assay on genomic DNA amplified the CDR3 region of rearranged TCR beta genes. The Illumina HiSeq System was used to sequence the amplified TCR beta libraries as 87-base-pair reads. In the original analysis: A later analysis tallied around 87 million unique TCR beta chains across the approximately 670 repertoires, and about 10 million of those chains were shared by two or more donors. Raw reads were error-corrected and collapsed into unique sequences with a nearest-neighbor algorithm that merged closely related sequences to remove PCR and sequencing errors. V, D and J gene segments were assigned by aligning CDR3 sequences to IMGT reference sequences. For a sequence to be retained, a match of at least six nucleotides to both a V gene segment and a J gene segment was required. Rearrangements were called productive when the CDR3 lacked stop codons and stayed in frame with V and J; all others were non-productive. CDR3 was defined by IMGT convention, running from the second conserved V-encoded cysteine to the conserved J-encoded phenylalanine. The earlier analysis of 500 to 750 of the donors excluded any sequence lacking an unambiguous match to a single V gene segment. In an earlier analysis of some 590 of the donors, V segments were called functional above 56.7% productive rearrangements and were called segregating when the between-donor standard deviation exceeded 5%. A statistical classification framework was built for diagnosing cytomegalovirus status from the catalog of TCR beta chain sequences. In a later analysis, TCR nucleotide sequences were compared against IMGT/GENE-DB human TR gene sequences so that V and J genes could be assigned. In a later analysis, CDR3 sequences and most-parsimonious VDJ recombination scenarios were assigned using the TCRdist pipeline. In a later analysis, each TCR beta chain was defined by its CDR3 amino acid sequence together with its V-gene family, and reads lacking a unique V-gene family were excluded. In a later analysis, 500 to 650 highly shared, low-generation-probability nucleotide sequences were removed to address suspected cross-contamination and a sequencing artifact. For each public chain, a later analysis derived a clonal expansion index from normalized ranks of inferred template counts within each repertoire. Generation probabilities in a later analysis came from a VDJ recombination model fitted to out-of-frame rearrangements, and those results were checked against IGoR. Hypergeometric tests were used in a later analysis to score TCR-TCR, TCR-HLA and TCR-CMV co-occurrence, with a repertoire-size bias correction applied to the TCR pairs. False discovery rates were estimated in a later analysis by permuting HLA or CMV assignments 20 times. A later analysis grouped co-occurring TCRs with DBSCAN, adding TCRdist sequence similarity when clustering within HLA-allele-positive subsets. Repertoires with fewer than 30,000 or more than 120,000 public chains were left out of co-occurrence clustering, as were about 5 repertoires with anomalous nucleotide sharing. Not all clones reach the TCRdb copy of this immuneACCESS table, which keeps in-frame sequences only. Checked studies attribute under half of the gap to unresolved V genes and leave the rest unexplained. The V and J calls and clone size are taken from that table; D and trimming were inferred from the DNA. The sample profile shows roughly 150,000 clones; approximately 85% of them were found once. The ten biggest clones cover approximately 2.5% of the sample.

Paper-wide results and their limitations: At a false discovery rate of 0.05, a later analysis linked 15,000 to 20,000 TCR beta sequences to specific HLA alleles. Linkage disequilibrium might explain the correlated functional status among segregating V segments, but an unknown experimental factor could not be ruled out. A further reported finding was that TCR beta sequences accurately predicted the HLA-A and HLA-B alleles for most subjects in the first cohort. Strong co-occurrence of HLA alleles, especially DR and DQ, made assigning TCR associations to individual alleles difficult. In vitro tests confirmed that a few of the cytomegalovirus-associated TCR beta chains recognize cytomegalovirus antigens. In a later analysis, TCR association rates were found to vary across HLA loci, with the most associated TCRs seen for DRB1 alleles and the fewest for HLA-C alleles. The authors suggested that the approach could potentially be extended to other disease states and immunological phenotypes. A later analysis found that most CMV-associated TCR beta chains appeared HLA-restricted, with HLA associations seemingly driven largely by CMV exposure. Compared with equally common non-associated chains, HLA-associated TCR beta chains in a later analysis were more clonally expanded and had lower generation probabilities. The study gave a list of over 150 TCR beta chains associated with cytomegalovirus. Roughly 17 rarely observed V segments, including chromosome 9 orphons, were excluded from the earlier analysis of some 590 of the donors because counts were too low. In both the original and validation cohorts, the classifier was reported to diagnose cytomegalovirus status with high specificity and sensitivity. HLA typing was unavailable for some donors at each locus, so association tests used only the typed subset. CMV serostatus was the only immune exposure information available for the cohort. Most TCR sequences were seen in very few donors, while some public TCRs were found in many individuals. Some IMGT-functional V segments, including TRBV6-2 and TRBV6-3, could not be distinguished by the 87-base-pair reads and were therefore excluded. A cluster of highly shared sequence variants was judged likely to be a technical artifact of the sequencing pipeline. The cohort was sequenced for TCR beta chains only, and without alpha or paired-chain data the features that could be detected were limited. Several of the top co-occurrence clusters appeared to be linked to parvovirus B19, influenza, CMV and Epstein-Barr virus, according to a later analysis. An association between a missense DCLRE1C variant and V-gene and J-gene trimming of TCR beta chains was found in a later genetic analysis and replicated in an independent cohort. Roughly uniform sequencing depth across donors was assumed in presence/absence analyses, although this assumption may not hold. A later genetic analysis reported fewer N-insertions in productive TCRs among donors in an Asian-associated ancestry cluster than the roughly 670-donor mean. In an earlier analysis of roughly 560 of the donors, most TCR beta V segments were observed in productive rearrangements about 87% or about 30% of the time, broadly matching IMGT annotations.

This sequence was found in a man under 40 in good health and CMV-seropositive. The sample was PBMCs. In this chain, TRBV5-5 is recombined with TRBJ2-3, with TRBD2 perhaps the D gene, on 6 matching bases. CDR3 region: CASSLVWAPRGGTQYF. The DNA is TGTGCCAGCAGCTTGGTTTGGGCCCCGAGGGGAGGTACGCAGTATTTT.